What follows are 13 T cell receptor beta chains derived from one specimen sequenced in a study of T cell responses to AZD1222 COVID-19 vaccine. The protocol was immunoSEQ multiplex PCR, while the TCRdb copy is restricted to in-frame clones and leaves out a portion. The sample includes more than 150,000 clones, approximately 90% seen only once; the top ten take about 6.1%. Sequencing used peripheral blood, obtained on day 0 of AZD1222 vaccination. The receptor source for this set is an adult in good health.

Written as DNA, the CDR3 is TGTGCCAGTAGTATAGTTTCCCAGGGCCTCGACGAGCAGTACTTC. Translation gives CASSIVSQGLDEQYF. This chain links TRBV19 with TRBJ2-7, with D possibly TRBD1 on 5 matching bases. Germline V gene data show CDR1 as LNHDA and CDR2 as SQIVND (reference sequence). Trimming stripped 1 base from V and 5 bases from J, with 15 bases between. The CDR3 sequence is 15 residues long.

The chain recombines TRBV12-3 or TRBV12-4 with TRBJ1-6; the D gene is possibly TRBD1 (5 bases). V was shortened by 6 bases and J by 9 bases, with 12 bases between the two germline ends. The CDR3 covers 13 residues. CDR3 region: CASRDNRGSPLHF. The CDR3 DNA reads TGTGCCAGCAGGGACAATCGGGGTTCACCCCTCCACTTT.

The chain carries TRBV24-1 and TRBJ1-5; a possible D gene is TRBD1 (5 bases). Trimming cost V 2 bases and J 3 bases, with 13 bases left between them. The CDR3 is 16 amino acids. CDR1 and CDR2 from the germline V gene are KGHDR and SFDVKD. Here the CDR3 reads CATSDYGTTDNQPQHF. DNA of the CDR3: TGTGCCACCAGTGATTACGGGACCACGGACAATCAGCCCCAGCATTTT.

V is TRBV28 and J is TRBJ2-1; D possibly corresponds to TRBD2 (6 bases). Trimming removed 0 bases from V and 8 bases from J, with 14 bases in between. CDR1 MDHEN and CDR2 SYDVKM come from the germline V gene. The CDR3 has 15 amino acids. DNA of the CDR3: TGTGCCAGCAGTTTATGGAGGGGAGGTGTGGATGAGCAGTTCTTC. This codes for CASSLWRGGVDEQFF.

The genes are TRBV28 and TRBJ2-5; 10 positions match TRBD1. This CDR3 comprises 14 residues. Germline loops: CDR1 MDHEN, CDR2 SYDVKM. V lost 8 bases and J lost 5; bases outside the gene matches: 8. CDR3 in DNA: TGTGCCAGCTGCGGGACAGGGGAAGCGGAGACCCAGTACTTC. This sequence encodes CASCGTGEAETQYF.

This sequence joins TRBV5-4 and TRBJ2-3, with TRBD2 matching 8 bases. The junction had 5 bases not matched to a gene; V was cut back by 2 bases and J by 3 bases. This CDR3 has 15 residues. CDR1 SGHNT and CDR2 YYREEE come from the germline V gene (reference sequence). CDR3 sequence: CASSFRAGVTDTQYF. For the CDR3, the DNA is TGTGCCAGCAGCTTTCGAGCGGGGGTGACAGATACGCAGTATTTT.

This chain uses TRBV20-1 with TRBJ2-3, with D hard to call. The CDR3 sequence is 10 residues long. Per germline, CDR1 DFQATT and CDR2 SNEGSKA (reference sequence). V lost 7 bases to trimming and J lost 7 bases, with 9 bases between them. CDR3 coding DNA: TGCAGTGTCAACGGATATACGCAGTATTTT. It translates to CSVNGYTQYF.

This clone was detected only once. This specimen includes other DNA sequences encoding the same CDR3. The chain carries TRBV6-5 and TRBJ2-7; tentative D call: TRBD2 (6 bases). Trimming took 7 bases from V and 2 from J, leaving 6 bases between them. The length of the CDR3 is 11 residues. Germline CDR1 MNHEY, CDR2 SVGAGI. The CDR3 DNA sequence: TGTGCCAGCACGGGAGCCTACGAGCAGTACTTC. This codes for CASTGAYEQYF.

The chain recombines TRBV6-1 with TRBJ2-5; 7 nucleotides match TRBD2. Germline V gene data show CDR1 as MNHNS and CDR2 as SASEGT. Trimming took 3 bases from V and 0 from J; bases not matched to a gene: 4. The CDR3 has 15 amino acids. In DNA form, the CDR3 reads TGTGCCAGCAGTGATCTAGCGGACGACCAAGAGACCCAGTACTTC. The encoded protein is CASSDLADDQETQYF.

The V and J genes are TRBV5-1 and TRBJ2-2; no clear D gene. CDR3 length equals 14 residues. CDR1 and CDR2 from the germline V gene are SGHRS and YFSETQ. Trimming removed 0 bases at V and 6 bases at J, with 9 bases between. This chain's CDR3 is CASSLESRSGELFF. The CDR3 coding sequence is TGCGCCAGCAGCTTGGAGTCCCGGTCCGGGGAGCTGTTTTTT.

This chain connects TRBV5-4 to TRBJ1-6; no firm D call. The V gene lost 4 bases and the J gene lost 5 bases, with 13 bases spanning the gap. Per germline, CDR1 SGHNT and CDR2 YYREEE (reference sequence). The CDR3 totals 15 residues. CDR3 sequence (DNA): TGTGCCAGCAGCCTGTCGAGGCAGAATAATTCACCCCTCCACTTT. It is translated as CASSLSRQNNSPLHF.

The chain carries TRBV28 and TRBJ2-3; no firm D call. Trimming removed 8 bases from V and 6 bases from J, with 6 bases in between. The CDR3 length is 10 residues. Germline CDR1 is MDHEN and CDR2 is SYDVKM. CDR3 DNA sequence: TGTGCCAGCGGAAGGGATACGCAGTATTTT. Its translation: CASGRDTQYF.

The J gene is TRBJ1-2, the V gene TRBV28; D is undetermined. Germline lookup yields CDR1 MDHEN and CDR2 SYDVKM. CDR3 length: 13 residues. Trimming took 6 bases from V and 0 from J, leaving 8 bases between them. CDR3 sequence (DNA): TGTGCCAGCAGCCCACCCTCTAACTATGGCTACACCTTC. Protein product: CASSPPSNYGYTF.